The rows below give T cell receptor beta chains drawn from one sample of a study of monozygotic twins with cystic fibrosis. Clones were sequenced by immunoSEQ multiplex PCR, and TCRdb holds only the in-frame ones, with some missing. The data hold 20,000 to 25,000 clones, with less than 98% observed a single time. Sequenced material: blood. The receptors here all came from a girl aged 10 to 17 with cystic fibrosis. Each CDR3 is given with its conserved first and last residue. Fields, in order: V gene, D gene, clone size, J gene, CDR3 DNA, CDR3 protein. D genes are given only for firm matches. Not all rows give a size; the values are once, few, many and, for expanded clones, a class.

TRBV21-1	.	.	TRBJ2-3	TGTGCCAGCAGTGCCGGGACTAGCGACCCCAAAGGTTCGCAGTATTTT	CASSAGTSDPKGSQYF
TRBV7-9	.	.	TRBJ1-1	TGTGCCAGCAGCTTCGGCAGGGAATGGGTGAACACTGAAGCTTTCTTT	CASSFGREWVNTEAFF
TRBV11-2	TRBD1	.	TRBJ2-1	TGTGCCACCAGGGGGAGCAAAAACAATGAGCAGTTCTTC	CATRGSKNNEQFF
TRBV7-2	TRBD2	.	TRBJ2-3	TGTGCCAGCAGCTTAGGTAGCGGGAGAGGGATAGATACGCAGTATTTT	CASSLGSGRGIDTQYF
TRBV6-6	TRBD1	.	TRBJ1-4	TGTGCCAGCAGTTACTCCCCCGGGACAGGCATTGAAAAACTGTTTTTT	CASSYSPGTGIEKLFF
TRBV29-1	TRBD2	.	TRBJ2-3	TGCAGCGTTGAGGGACTAGCGGGGGGCACAGATACGCAGTATTTT	CSVEGLAGGTDTQYF
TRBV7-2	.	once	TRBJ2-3	TGTGCCAGCAGCTTAGGTGGGACCGGGACTCTAAGGATTGATACGCAGTATTTT	CASSLGGTGTLRIDTQYF
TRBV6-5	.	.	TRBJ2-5	TGTGCCAGCAGTTACTCGGGGGGCCTCCAAGAGACCCAGTACTTC	CASSYSGGLQETQYF
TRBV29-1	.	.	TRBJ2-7	TGCAGCGTTGGAGAGCAGGAAAATTACGAGCAGTACTTC	CSVGEQENYEQYF
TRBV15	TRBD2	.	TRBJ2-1	TGTGCCACCAGCAGAGCTCCTAGCGGGAGCTACAATGAGCAGTTCTTC	CATSRAPSGSYNEQFF